This T cell receptor beta chain comes out of a study of blood T cells in healthy people across ages. A second PCR, run for roughly 7 to 12 cycles, used a sample-barcoded 5' primer plus a J-beta primer mix. TCRdb processed the 5' RACE reads anew with MiXCR; each CDR3 protein has one entry. The table shows about 970,000 distinct CDR3 sequences, with roughly half occurring only once. Study findings and constraints: TCR beta diversity per million T cells fell roughly linearly with age. Long-lived donors had more naive CD4+ cells and higher diversity than aged donors.

Healthy Caucasian individuals from Russia aged roughly 6 to 100 were enrolled as donors. Per-sample yields of isolated PBMCs were at least 6 million. Notes on this clonotype: The antigen remains unidentified.

The ends were cut back, 1 base at V and 0 bases at J, with 7 bases in the middle. The CDR3 spans 16 residues. CDR1 is LGHNA, CDR2 YNFKEQ, per germline. Sequencing was performed on blood. This clonotype was sampled from a woman aged 60-70 years in good health. The chain links TRBV4-2 to TRBJ2-6; D unresolved. CDR3 residues: CASSQALVSGANVLTF. The CDR3 nucleotides read TGTGCCAGCAGCCAAGCACTGGTCTCTGGGGCCAACGTCCTGACTTTC.